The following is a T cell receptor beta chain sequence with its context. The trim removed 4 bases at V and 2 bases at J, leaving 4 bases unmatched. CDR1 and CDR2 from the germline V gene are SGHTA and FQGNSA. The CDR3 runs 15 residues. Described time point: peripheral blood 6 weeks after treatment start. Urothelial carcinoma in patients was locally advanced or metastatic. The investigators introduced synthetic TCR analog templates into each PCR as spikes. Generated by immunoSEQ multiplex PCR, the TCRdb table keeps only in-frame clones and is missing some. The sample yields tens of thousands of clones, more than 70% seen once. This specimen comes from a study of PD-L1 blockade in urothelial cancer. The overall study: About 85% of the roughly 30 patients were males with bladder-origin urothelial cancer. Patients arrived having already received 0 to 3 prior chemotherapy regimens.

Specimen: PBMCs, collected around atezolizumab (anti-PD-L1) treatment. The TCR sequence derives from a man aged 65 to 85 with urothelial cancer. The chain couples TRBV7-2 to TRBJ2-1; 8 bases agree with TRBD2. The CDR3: CASSSSGPTYNEQFF. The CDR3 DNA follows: TGTGCCAGCAGCTCTAGCGGGCCGACCTACAATGAGCAGTTCTTC.